One sample yielded the 28 T cell receptor beta chains listed below, sequenced in a study of cytomegalovirus exposure and HLA in healthy donors. The study ran its PCR with 60 Vbeta and 13 Jbeta primers. TCRdb's copy holds only in-frame clones and misses some; the assay was immunoSEQ multiplex PCR. The data contain about 98,000 clones, approximately 80% of them singletons. Sequenced material: PBMCs. Receptors were obtained from a man aged 60 to 75 in good health and CMV-seropositive.

The rearrangement joins TRBV7-8 to TRBJ2-1; the D gene is possibly TRBD2 (6 bases). This CDR3 spans 18 amino acids. Deletions cut 5 bases from V and 0 bases from J, with 20 bases between. Germline V CDR1 and CDR2: SGHVS, FQNEAQ. The CDR3 region is CASSHDPRNSGSYNEQFF. The CDR3 DNA reads as TGTGCCAGCAGCCACGACCCACGGAATAGCGGCTCCTACAATGAGCAGTTCTTC.

The rearrangement joins TRBV19 to TRBJ1-5, with no clear D. The V gene lost 6 bases and the J gene lost 1 base, with 16 bases spanning the gap. From germline, CDR1 is LNHDA and CDR2 SQIVND (reference sequence). The CDR3 is 16 amino acids. Here the CDR3 reads CASSVIRLLSNQPQHF. CDR3 nucleotide sequence: TGTGCCAGTAGCGTAATCCGGTTATTGAGCAATCAGCCCCAGCATTTT. Based on the CDR3 plus reference TRBV19 and TRBJ1-5, the full variable domain is DGGITQSPKYLFRKEGQNVTLSCEQNLNHDAMYWYRQDPGQGLRLIYYSQIVNDFQKGDIAEGYSVSREKKESFPLTVTSAQKNPTAFYLCASSVIRLLSNQPQHFGDGTRLSIL.

This chain joins TRBV5-4 and TRBJ1-1; 8 bases align to TRBD1. CDR1 and CDR2 from the germline V gene are SGHNT and YYREEE (reference sequence). The V and J ends lost 2 bases and 8 bases, in that order; junction bases with no gene match: 2. This CDR3 is 12 amino acids long. In DNA, the CDR3 is TGTGCCAGCAGCTTCGACAGGGGAGAAGCTTTCTTT. Its translation is CASSFDRGEAFF.

The rearrangement links TRBV19 to TRBJ2-2, with D possibly matching TRBD2 (6 bases). The germline gives CDR1 LNHDA, CDR2 SQIVND (reference sequence). With 5 bases removed from V and 1 base from J, the gap between germline ends came to 11 bases. The CDR3 is 15 amino acids. The CDR3 protein is CASSSLGGNTGELFF. CDR3 bases: TGTGCCAGTAGTTCCCTGGGGGGGAACACCGGGGAGCTGTTTTTT.

V and J are TRBV7-3 and TRBJ1-1; tentatively, D is TRBD1 (5 bases). This CDR3 spans 16 amino acids. The V end was cut by 4 bases, the J end by 5 bases, with 20 bases between. Germline V gene data show CDR1 as SGHTA and CDR2 as FQGTGA. The CDR3 protein is CASSSLTTLRGTEAFF. For the CDR3, the DNA is TGTGCCAGCAGCTCCCTCACAACACTCCGGGGGACTGAAGCTTTCTTT. Full variable domain (remainder filled in from reference TRBV7-3 and TRBJ1-1): GAGVSQTPSNKVTEKGKYVELRCDPISGHTALYWYRQSLGQGPEFLIYFQGTGAADDSGLPNDRFFAVRPEGSVSTLKIQRTERGDSAVYLCASSSLTTLRGTEAFFGQGTRLTVV.

CDR3 in DNA: TGTGCCAGCAGCTTAGTCAGGGTCGGGGAGCTGTTTTTT. It encodes CASSLVRVGELFF. The V call is TRBV11-2, the J call TRBJ2-2, with D maybe TRBD1 (5 bases). The CDR3 sequence is 13 residues long. Trimming pared 1 base from V and 7 bases from J, leaving 7 bases between. The germline V gene has CDR1 SGHAT and CDR2 FQNNGV.

J is TRBJ2-7 and V is TRBV7-2, with 11 nucleotides matching TRBD2. There are 15 residues in the CDR3. The ends lost 5 bases at V and 2 bases at J; junction bases unmatched: 5. Germline V gene sequence: CDR1 SGHTA, CDR2 FQGNSA. Here the CDR3 DNA reads TGTGCCAGCAGCGAGGGACTAGCGGCGACCTACGAGCAGTACTTC. Translated: CASSEGLAATYEQYF.

Written as DNA, the CDR3 is TGTGCCAGTGCATCAGGGGGCGCCATGGGAACTGAAGCTTTCTTT. Protein product: CASASGGAMGTEAFF. The chain employs TRBV19 and TRBJ1-1; TRBD1 matches at 8 bases. This CDR3 spans 15 amino acids. Germline CDR1 reads LNHDA; CDR2 reads SQIVND (reference sequence). V lost 8 bases and J lost 5; bases outside the gene matches: 13.

This clone was observed a handful of times. This sequence joins TRBV6-4 and TRBJ1-6, with 7 bases matching TRBD1. J was trimmed by 7 bases and V by 3 bases; bases with no gene match: 9. This CDR3 spans 16 amino acids. Looked up from germline, CDR1 is MRHNA and CDR2 is SNTAGT. For the CDR3, the DNA is TGTGCCAGCAGTGAACACCCGGGAGGGGGCAATTCACCCCTCCACTTT. Protein: CASSEHPGGGNSPLHF.

V is TRBV7-9 and J is TRBJ1-6; no clear D gene. The V gene's germline CDR1 is SEHNR and CDR2 FQNEAQ (reference sequence). The CDR3 length is 15 residues. The V end lost 3 bases, the J end lost 6 bases, and 12 bases lay between the germline ends. This CDR3 reads CASSFLGFTNSPLHF. The CDR3 DNA follows: TGTGCCAGCAGCTTCCTCGGTTTTACTAATTCACCCCTCCACTTT. The full variable domain, its missing parts supplied by reference TRBV7-9 and TRBJ1-6, is DTGVSQNPRHKITKRGQNVTFRCDPISEHNRLYWYRQTLGQGPEFLTYFQNEAQLEKSRLLSDRFSAERPKGSFSTLEIQRTEQGDSAMYLCASSFLGFTNSPLHFGNGTRLTVT.

This sequence joins TRBV6-5 and TRBJ2-4, with TRBD2 matching 12 bases. Per the germline V gene, CDR1 is MNHEY and CDR2 is SVGAGI. The CDR3 is 15 residues long. V lost 6 bases to trimming and J lost 7 bases; unmatched junction nucleotides: 7. The DNA for the CDR3 is TGTGCCAGCAGAGCTAGCGGGGGGGCCTTGAACATTCAGTACTTC. Protein product: CASRASGGALNIQYF.

The chain's CDR3 is CAISEGDGETQYF. The CDR3 DNA reads TGTGCCATCAGTGAGGGAGATGGAGAGACCCAGTACTTC. This rearrangement joins TRBV10-3 to TRBJ2-5, with D unresolved. This CDR3 region has 13 residues. Trimming removed 2 bases from V and 4 bases from J, with 8 bases in between. CDR1 ENHRY and CDR2 SYGVKD come from the germline V gene.

This sequence joins TRBV12-2 and TRBJ1-6; TRBD1 is the table's D call and was not checked against the DNA. TRBV12-2 is deemed a pseudogene. The CDR3 is 17 residues long. The CDR3 region is CASRRRGQGYYNSPLHF. The CDR3 DNA follows: TGTGCAAGTCGCCGCCGGGGACAGGGGTACTATAATTCACCCCTCCACTTT.

The CDR3 protein is CASSVGGVGYTF. CDR3 sequence (DNA): TGTGCCAGCAGCGTCGGAGGGGTCGGCTACACCTTC. This rearrangement joins TRBV9 to TRBJ1-2, with D perhaps matching TRBD1 (5 bases). The V end was cut by 2 bases, the J end by 8 bases, with 10 bases between. The CDR3 totals 12 residues. Germline CDR1 SGDLS, CDR2 YYNGEE.

This chain connects TRBV27 to TRBJ2-1, with 7 positions matching TRBD1. V shed 3 bases, J shed 0 bases, and the junction held 5 bases outside the gene matches. CDR1 MNHEY and CDR2 SMNVEV come from the germline V gene (reference sequence). CDR3 length: 16 amino acids. The CDR3 sequence: CASSFPTGRSYNEQFF. The CDR3 nucleotides are TGTGCCAGCAGTTTCCCGACAGGGCGCTCCTACAATGAGCAGTTCTTC.

This clone was counted between two and nine times. The rearrangement links TRBV2 to TRBJ2-7, with a possible D match to TRBD1 (5 bases). Trimming left V 6 bases short and J 4 bases short, with 16 bases between. Germline loops: CDR1 SNHLY, CDR2 FYNNEI. This CDR3 is built from 14 residues. For the CDR3, the DNA is TGTGCCAGCAGAAAGATCTTAGGGGTATACGAGCAGTACTTC. Amino acid sequence: CASRKILGVYEQYF.

This clone was picked up one time. The rearrangement links TRBV6-1 to TRBJ1-6, with 7 positions matching TRBD1. The CDR3 totals 17 residues. In germline, CDR1 is MNHNS, CDR2 SASEGT. Trimming removed 3 bases from V and 7 bases from J; junction bases left unmatched: 12. CDR3 coding DNA: TGTGCCAGCAGTGAGCCTTTCGACAGGGTCGTAAATTCACCCCTCCACTTT. It is translated as CASSEPFDRVVNSPLHF.

This chain links TRBV5-1 with TRBJ2-2; 7 nucleotides agree with TRBD1. The germline V gene has CDR1 SGHRS and CDR2 YFSETQ. CDR3 length: 16 residues. After removal of 6 bases from V and 4 bases from J, the junction contained 12 bases not matched to a gene. The CDR3 here is CASTWKGAGGTGELFF. CDR3 sequence (DNA): TGCGCCAGCACCTGGAAGGGAGCAGGGGGCACCGGGGAGCTGTTTTTT.

The V call is TRBV4-2, the J call TRBJ2-3; 8 bases map to TRBD1. The junction had 12 bases not matched to a gene; V was cut back by 1 base and J by 6 bases. CDR3 length: 17 residues. Germline assignment: CDR1 LGHNA and CDR2 YNFKEQ. In DNA, the CDR3 is TGTGCCAGCAGCCAAGGGGACAGGCTCTTTAAGACGGATACGCAGTATTTT. This translates into CASSQGDRLFKTDTQYF.

The V and J genes are TRBV4-1 and TRBJ1-1; the match to TRBD1 covers 8 bases. Trimming took 4 bases from V and 8 from J; bases not matched to a gene: 12. The CDR3 has 15 residues. Germline V gene sequence: CDR1 MGHRA, CDR2 YSYEKL. The CDR3 reads CASSRADRELTEAFF. The DNA for the CDR3 is TGCGCCAGCAGCCGAGCGGACAGGGAGTTAACCGAAGCTTTCTTT.

The chain carries TRBV21-1 and TRBJ2-5; the D call in the table, TRBD2, was not verified against the DNA. TRBV21-1 represents a pseudogene. This CDR3 has 14 residues. This CDR3 is CASSLSGGRETQYF. CDR3 DNA: TGTGCCAGCAGCCTCAGCGGGGGCCGAGAGACCCAGTACTTC.

The rearrangement uses TRBV7-2 and TRBJ2-7; D call uncertain. Looked up from germline, CDR1 is SGHTA and CDR2 is FQGNSA. V lost 3 bases, J lost 2 bases, and 8 bases lay in between. CDR3 size: 13 residues. CDR3 DNA: TGTGCCAGCAGCTTTCTCCAGGCCTACGAGCAGTACTTC. Translated, it gives CASSFLQAYEQYF.

The rearrangement uses TRBV19 and TRBJ2-7, with 8 bases that match TRBD1. With V trimmed by 3 bases and J by 3 bases, 4 bases remained unmatched. Germline V gene sequence: CDR1 LNHDA, CDR2 SQIVND (reference sequence). CDR3 length equals 14 residues. In DNA form, the CDR3 reads TGTGCCAGTAGTATCAGGGGGCGATTCTACGAGCAGTACTTC. Translation: CASSIRGRFYEQYF.

The genes are TRBV6-5 and TRBJ2-7; tentatively, D is TRBD1 (6 bases). CDR1 MNHEY and CDR2 SVGAGI come from the germline V gene. The ends were cut back, 6 bases at V and 5 bases at J, with 14 bases in the middle. The CDR3 loop spans 13 amino acids. The CDR3 DNA reads as TGTGCCAGCAGCCGAGACAGGATCCACGAGCAGTACTTC. Its protein is CASSRDRIHEQYF.

This clone was seen once. The gene calls are TRBV11-2 and TRBJ2-3, with D perhaps matching TRBD1 (6 bases). The germline CDR1 and CDR2 sequences are SGHAT and FQNNGV. V lost 4 bases, J lost 2 bases, and 13 bases lay in between. CDR3 size: 15 residues. CDR3 sequence reads: CASSSSGTPTDTQYF. The CDR3 bases are TGTGCCAGCAGCTCCTCCGGGACACCCACAGATACGCAGTATTTT. Full variable domain (missing parts from reference TRBV11-2 and TRBJ2-3): EAGVAQSPRYKIIEKRQSVAFWCNPISGHATLYWYQQILGQGPKLLIQFQNNGVVDDSQLPKDRFSAERLKGVDSTLKIQPAKLEDSAVYLCASSSSGTPTDTQYFGPGTRLTVL.

The chain uses TRBV6-6 and TRBJ2-7; D is perhaps TRBD2 (6 bases). The CDR3 is 14 residues long. V lost 2 bases, J lost 2 bases, and 10 bases lay in between. The germline gives CDR1 MNHNY, CDR2 SVGAGI (reference sequence). This CDR3 is CASSYGAGPYEQYF. Written as DNA, the CDR3 is TGTGCCAGCAGTTACGGGGCGGGACCCTACGAGCAGTACTTC.

With respect to this clone: One end of the junction is discordant with germline, which a read error may explain. The chain couples TRBV6-5 to TRBJ2-7; TRBD2 aligns across 9 bases. Germline CDR1 and CDR2: MNHEY and SVGAGI. CDR3 length equals 14 residues. The CDR3 is CASSLAGATYGQYF. CDR3 DNA: TGTGCCAGCAGTTTAGCGGGGGCTACCTACGGGCAGTACTTC.

This sequence joins TRBV19 and TRBJ2-3; 9 bases agree with TRBD1. In germline, CDR1 is LNHDA, CDR2 SQIVND (reference sequence). This CDR3 region has 14 residues. V trimming: 6 bases; J trimming: 5 bases; junction bases outside the gene matches: 6. The CDR3 loop is CASRNRGRGDTQYF. CDR3 in DNA: TGTGCCAGTAGAAACAGGGGGCGGGGAGATACGCAGTATTTT.